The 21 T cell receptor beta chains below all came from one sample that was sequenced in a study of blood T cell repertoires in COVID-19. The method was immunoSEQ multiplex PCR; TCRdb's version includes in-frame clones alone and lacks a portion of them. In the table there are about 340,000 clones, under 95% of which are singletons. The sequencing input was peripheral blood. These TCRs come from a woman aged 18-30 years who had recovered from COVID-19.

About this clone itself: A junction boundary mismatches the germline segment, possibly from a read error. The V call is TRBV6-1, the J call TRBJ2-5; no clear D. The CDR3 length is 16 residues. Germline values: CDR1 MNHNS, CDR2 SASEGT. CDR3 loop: CASSEAWPDSGETQYF. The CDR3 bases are TGTGCCAGCAGCGAAGCTTGGCCCGACTCCGGAGAGACCCAGTACTTC.

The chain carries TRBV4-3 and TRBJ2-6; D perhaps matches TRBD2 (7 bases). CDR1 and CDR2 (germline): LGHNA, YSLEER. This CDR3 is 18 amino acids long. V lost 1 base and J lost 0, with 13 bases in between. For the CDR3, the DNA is TGCGCCAGCAGCCAAGTTGCAGGGGACTACTCTGGGGCCAACGTCCTGACTTTC. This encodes CASSQVAGDYSGANVLTF.

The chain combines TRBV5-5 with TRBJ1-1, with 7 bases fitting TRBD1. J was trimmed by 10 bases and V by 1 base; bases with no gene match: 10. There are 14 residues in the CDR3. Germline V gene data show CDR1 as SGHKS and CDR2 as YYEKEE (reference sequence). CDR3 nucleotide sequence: TGTGCCAGCAGCTTGCTGGGACAGAGTTTTATAGCTTTCTTT. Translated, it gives CASSLLGQSFIAFF.

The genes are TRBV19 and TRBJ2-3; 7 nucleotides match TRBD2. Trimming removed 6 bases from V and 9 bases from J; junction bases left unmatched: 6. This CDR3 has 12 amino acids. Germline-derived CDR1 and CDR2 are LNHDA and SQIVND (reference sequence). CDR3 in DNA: TGTGCCAGTAGATCCAGCGGGGACACGCAGTATTTT. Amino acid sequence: CASRSSGDTQYF.

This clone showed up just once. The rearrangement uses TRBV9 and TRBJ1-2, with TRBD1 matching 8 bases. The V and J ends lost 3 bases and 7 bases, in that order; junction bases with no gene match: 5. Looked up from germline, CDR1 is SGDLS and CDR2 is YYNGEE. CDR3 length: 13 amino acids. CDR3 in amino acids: CASSEGQAPGYTF. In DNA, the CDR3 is TGTGCCAGCAGCGAGGGACAGGCCCCTGGCTACACCTTC.

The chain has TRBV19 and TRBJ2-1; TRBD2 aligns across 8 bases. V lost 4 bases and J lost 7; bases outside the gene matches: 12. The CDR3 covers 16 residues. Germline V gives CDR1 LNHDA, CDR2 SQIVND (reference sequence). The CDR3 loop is CASSTTGGLLGNEQFF. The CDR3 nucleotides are TGTGCCAGTAGTACGACGGGAGGGCTACTGGGAAATGAGCAGTTCTTC.

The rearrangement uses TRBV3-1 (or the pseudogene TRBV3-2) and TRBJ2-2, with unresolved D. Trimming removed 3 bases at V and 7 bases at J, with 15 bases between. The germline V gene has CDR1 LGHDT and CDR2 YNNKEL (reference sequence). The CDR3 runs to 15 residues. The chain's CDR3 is CASSHAANSGGELFF. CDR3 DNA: TGTGCCAGCAGCCATGCTGCTAACAGTGGCGGGGAGCTGTTTTTT.

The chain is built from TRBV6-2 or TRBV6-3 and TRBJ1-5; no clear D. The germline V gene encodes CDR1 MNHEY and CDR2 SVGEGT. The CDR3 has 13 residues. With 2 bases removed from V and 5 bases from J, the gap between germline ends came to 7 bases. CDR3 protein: CASSYRTYQPQHF. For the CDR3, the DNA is TGTGCCAGCAGTTACCGTACATATCAGCCCCAGCATTTT.

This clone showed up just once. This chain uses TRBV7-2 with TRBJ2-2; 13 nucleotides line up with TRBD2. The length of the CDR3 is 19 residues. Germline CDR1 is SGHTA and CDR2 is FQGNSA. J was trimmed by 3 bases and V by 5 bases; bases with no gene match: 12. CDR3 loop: CASSKGTSGTMWDTGELFF. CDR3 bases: TGTGCCAGCAGCAAAGGGACTAGCGGGACAATGTGGGACACCGGGGAGCTGTTTTTT.

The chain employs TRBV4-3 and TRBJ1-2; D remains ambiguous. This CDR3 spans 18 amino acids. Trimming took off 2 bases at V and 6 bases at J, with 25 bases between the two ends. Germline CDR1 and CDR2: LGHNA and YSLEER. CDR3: CASSQRPGWILRDDGYTF. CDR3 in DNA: TGCGCCAGCAGCCAACGTCCGGGGTGGATACTACGAGATGATGGCTACACCTTC.

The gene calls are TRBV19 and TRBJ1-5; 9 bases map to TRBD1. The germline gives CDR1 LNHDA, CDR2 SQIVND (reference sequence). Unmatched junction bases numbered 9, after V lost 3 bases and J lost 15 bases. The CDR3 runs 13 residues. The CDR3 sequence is CASSMGGGTGPHF. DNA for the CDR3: TGTGCCAGTAGTATGGGCGGCGGGACAGGGCCGCATTTT.

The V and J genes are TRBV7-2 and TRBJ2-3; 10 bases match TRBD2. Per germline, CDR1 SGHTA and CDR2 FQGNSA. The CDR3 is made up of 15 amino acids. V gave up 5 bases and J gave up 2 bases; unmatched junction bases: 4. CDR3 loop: CASSNSGRPTDTQYF. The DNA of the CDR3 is TGTGCCAGCAGCAATAGCGGGAGGCCCACAGATACGCAGTATTTT.

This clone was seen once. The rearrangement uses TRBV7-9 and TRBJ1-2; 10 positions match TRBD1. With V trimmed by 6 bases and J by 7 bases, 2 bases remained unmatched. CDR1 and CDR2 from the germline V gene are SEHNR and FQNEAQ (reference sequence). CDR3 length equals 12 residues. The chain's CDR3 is CASRDRGAGYTF. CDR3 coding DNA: TGTGCCAGCAGGGACAGGGGGGCTGGCTACACCTTC.

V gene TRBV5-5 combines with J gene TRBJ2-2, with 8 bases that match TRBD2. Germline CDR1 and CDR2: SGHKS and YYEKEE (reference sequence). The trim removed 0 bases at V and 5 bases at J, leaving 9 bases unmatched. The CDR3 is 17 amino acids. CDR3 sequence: CASSLAHGGRLTGELFF. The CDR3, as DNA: TGTGCCAGCAGCTTGGCACACGGCGGGAGGTTAACCGGGGAGCTGTTTTTT. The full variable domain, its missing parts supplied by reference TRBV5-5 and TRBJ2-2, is DAGVTQSPTHLIKTRGQQVTLRCSPISGHKSVSWYQQVLGQGPQFIFQYYEKEERGRGNFPDRFSARQFPNYSSELNVNALLLGDSALYLCASSLAHGGRLTGELFFGEGSRLTVL.

CDR3: CASSLGTRENQPQHF. For the CDR3, the DNA is TGTGCCAGCAGCCTGGGAACTAGAGAGAATCAGCCCCAGCATTTT. The chain couples TRBV7-2 to TRBJ1-5, with D unclear. This CDR3 comprises 15 residues. V gave up 5 bases and J gave up 4 bases, with 15 bases separating them. CDR1 SGHTA and CDR2 FQGNSA come from the germline V gene. The entire variable domain, with the rest obtained from reference TRBV7-2 and TRBJ1-5, is as follows: GAGVSQSPSNKVTEKGKDVELRCDPISGHTALYWYRQSLGQGLEFLIYFQGNSAPDKSGLPSDRFSAERTGGSVSTLTIQRTQQEDSAVYLCASSLGTRENQPQHFGDGTRLSIL.

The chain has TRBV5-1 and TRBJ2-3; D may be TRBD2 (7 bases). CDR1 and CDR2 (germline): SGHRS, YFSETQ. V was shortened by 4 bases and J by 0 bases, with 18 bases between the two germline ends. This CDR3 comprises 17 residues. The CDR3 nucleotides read TGCGCCAGCAGCCGGGCCTCTGGGGGGGCTAGCACAGATACGCAGTATTTT. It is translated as CASSRASGGASTDTQYF.

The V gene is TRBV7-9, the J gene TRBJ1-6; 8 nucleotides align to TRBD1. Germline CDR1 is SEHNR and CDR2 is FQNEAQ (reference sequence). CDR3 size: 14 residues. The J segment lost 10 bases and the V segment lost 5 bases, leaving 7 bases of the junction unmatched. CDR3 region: CASSIDRGVSPLHF. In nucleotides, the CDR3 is TGTGCCAGCAGCATAGACAGGGGCGTATCACCCCTCCACTTT.

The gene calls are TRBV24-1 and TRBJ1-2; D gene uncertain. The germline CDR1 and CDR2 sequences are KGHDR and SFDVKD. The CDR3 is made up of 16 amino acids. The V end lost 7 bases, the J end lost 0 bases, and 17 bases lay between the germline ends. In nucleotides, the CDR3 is TGTGCCACCAGCACGAGGGCCGGGTCGACTAACTATGGCTACACCTTC. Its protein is CATSTRAGSTNYGYTF.

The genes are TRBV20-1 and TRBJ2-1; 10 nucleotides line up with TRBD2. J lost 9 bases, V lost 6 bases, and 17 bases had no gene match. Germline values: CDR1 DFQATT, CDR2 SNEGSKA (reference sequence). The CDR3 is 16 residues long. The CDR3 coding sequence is TGCAGTGCCAGTCCCGCTAGCGGGAGTACCCGACTTGAGCAGTTCTTC. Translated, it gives CSASPASGSTRLEQFF.

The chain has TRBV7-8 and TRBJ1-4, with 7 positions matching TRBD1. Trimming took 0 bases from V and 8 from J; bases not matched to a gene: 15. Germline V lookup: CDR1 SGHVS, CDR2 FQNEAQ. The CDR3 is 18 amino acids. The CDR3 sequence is CASSLADNQQGQREKLFF. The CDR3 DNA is TGTGCCAGCAGCTTAGCAGATAACCAACAGGGGCAGCGGGAAAAACTGTTTTTT.

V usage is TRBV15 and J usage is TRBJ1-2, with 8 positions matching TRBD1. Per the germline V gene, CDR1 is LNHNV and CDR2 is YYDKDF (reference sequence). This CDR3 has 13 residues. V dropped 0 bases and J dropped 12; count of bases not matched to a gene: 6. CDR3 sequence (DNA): TGTGCCACCAGCAGAGACCGGACAGGGAGGCACACCTTC. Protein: CATSRDRTGRHTF.